This T cell receptor beta chain comes out of a study of T cells in localized non-small cell lung cancer. General study points: Higher adjacent-lung clonality was associated with shorter survival. For the top 100 tumor clones, a median about 56 also appeared in adjacent lung. Tumor showed lower T cell clonality than uninvolved adjacent lung, where it was highest.

The CDR3 totals 13 residues. Germline V gene lookup returns CDR1 MNHNY and CDR2 SVGAGI (reference sequence). V lost 5 bases to trimming and J lost 3 bases, with 11 bases between them. On this clone itself: Its antigen is unknown.

Sequencing used immunoSEQ multiplex PCR; TCRdb keeps in-frame clones, though not all of them. The sample shows fewer than 35,000 clones, 75% to 90% of them seen only once. The clonotype was recovered from a man aged 40 to 70 with stage III lung adenocarcinoma. The starting material was peripheral blood mononuclear cells, obtained before any cancer treatment. This rearrangement joins TRBV6-6 to TRBJ2-7; D unresolved. CDR3 protein: CASSLDGNYEQYF. CDR3 bases: TGTGCCAGCAGTCTGGACGGTAACTACGAGCAGTACTTC.